The T cell receptor (beta chain) described here comes from a study of somatic mutations in cytotoxic T cells in rheumatoid arthritis. Trimming cost V 2 bases and J 4 bases; bases outside gene matches: 5. The CDR3 contains 15 residues. CDR1 is ENHRY, CDR2 SYGVKD, per germline. Here immunoSEQ multiplex PCR was the method, and the copy in TCRdb shows in-frame clones only, minus some. Of about 18,000 clones in the sample, approximately 71% were seen once. This sequence joins TRBV10-3 and TRBJ1-1; TRBD1 aligns across 9 bases. This TCR was recovered from an adult with rheumatoid arthritis. What was sequenced was CD8+ T cells sorted from blood. The CDR3 sequence is CAISEPTGGSTEAFF. CDR3 nucleotides: TGTGCCATCAGTGAGCCGACAGGGGGGTCCACTGAAGCTTTCTTT.